These 26 T cell receptor beta chains were sequenced from one sample in a study of a mutant IDH1 vaccine in newly diagnosed glioma listed by TCRdb under 2021. Sample time point, as interpreted from the label and publication: week 23, last vaccination. A 20-mer mutant IDH1 peptide at 300 micrograms in Montanide made up each vaccine dose, which was injected subcutaneously together with topical imiquimod. The receptor library was made with the immunoSEQ multiplex PCR assay. TCRdb re-hosts the immuneACCESS table, in-frame sequences only. Its copies lack some clones; in the studies checked, an unresolved V gene accounts for under half of them, and the cause for the rest is not known. The sample records about 65,000 clones, roughly 84% of which are singletons. The ten largest make up about 4% of the sample. The antigens of these receptors remain unknown. Sample: PBMCs, taken from a glioma patient whose treatment included an IDH1 peptide vaccine. The source is a man aged 25-45 years with glioma.

With regard to this clone: Mismatch with germline at one junction end may stem from a read error. This chain connects TRBV2 to TRBJ2-5; TRBD1 or TRBD2 may be the D gene (5 bases each). The CDR3 is 18 residues long. Germline assignment: CDR1 SNHLY and CDR2 FYNNEI. In nucleotides, the CDR3 is TGTGCCGGCAGAGACGGCCTCAAGGGGCGTCGAGGGCAAGAGACCCAGTACTTC. Translated, it gives CAGRDGLKGRRGQETQYF.

The chain carries TRBV7-8 and TRBJ2-7; D is possibly TRBD1 (6 bases). The CDR3 length is 16 residues. Germline V gene lookup returns CDR1 SGHVS and CDR2 FQNEAQ. V gave up 5 bases and J gave up 2 bases, with 19 bases separating them. CDR3: CASSPTPDRLTYEQYF. Here the CDR3 DNA reads TGTGCCAGCAGCCCCACCCCCGACAGGCTAACCTACGAGCAGTACTTC.

The sample holds one count of this clone. The chain combines TRBV11-2 with TRBJ2-5; D is unclear. Trimming cost V 2 bases and J 0 bases, with 13 bases left between them. Per germline, CDR1 SGHAT and CDR2 FQNNGV. The CDR3 runs to 16 residues. The chain's CDR3 is CASSLFLSGDQETQYF. CDR3 DNA: TGTGCCAGCAGCTTATTTTTATCTGGGGACCAAGAGACCCAGTACTTC.

This clone has a single count. This chain uses TRBV27 with TRBJ2-3, with D unresolved. The CDR3 has 15 residues. Germline V gene lookup returns CDR1 MNHEY and CDR2 SMNVEV (reference sequence). The germline V and J ends were trimmed by 5 bases and 1 base, with 13 bases remaining between them. This chain's CDR3 is CASSLNSLGTDTQYF. CDR3 in DNA: TGTGCCAGCAGTCTGAACAGCCTCGGCACAGATACGCAGTATTTT.

The gene calls are TRBV5-4 and TRBJ2-2; 14 bases are a match to TRBD2. CDR1 and CDR2 (germline): SGHNT, YYREEE (reference sequence). This CDR3 is 17 amino acids long. J was trimmed by 0 bases and V by 4 bases; bases with no gene match: 2. CDR3: CASSPGLAGANTGELFF. The DNA of the CDR3 is TGTGCCAGCAGCCCGGGACTAGCGGGAGCGAACACCGGGGAGCTGTTTTTT. Full variable domain (missing parts from reference TRBV5-4 and TRBJ2-2): ETGVTQSPTHLIKTRGQQVTLRCSSQSGHNTVSWYQQALGQGPQFIFQYYREEENGRGNFPPRFSGLQFPNYSSELNVNALELDDSALYLCASSPGLAGANTGELFFGEGSRLTVL.

This clone turned up a few times. The V gene is TRBV6-4, the J gene TRBJ2-3; 8 positions agree with TRBD2. V lost 3 bases and J lost 1; bases outside the gene matches: 0. The CDR3 consists of 14 residues. The germline V gene encodes CDR1 MRHNA and CDR2 SNTAGT. The CDR3, as DNA: TGTGCCAGCAGTGAGCGGGGGGGCACAGATACGCAGTATTTT. Protein: CASSERGGTDTQYF.

The rearrangement links TRBV6-1 to TRBJ1-1; tentatively, D is TRBD1 (6 bases). V was clipped by 7 bases and J by 5 bases, with 14 bases between them. Looked up from germline, CDR1 is MNHNS and CDR2 is SASEGT. This CDR3 region has 13 residues. The CDR3 sequence is CASTRGPRTEAFF. CDR3 DNA sequence: TGTGCCAGCACCAGGGGCCCGAGGACTGAAGCTTTCTTT.

This clone has just one count. The V call is TRBV11-2, the J call TRBJ1-1, with a tentative D call TRBD1 (5 bases). CDR1 SGHAT and CDR2 FQNNGV come from the germline V gene. The V end was cut by 5 bases, the J end by 1 base, with 8 bases between. The CDR3 loop spans 13 amino acids. The CDR3 DNA reads as TGTGCCAGCAGCGAACAGGAGAACACTGAAGCTTTCTTT. This codes for CASSEQENTEAFF.

This chain links TRBV21-1 with TRBJ2-1; TRBD1 reflects the table's D call only, with no check against the DNA. TRBV21-1 is a documented pseudogene. The length of the CDR3 is 16 residues. In DNA, the CDR3 is TGTGCCAGCAGCAAAGGTCCCGGGGACAGGCGGAGTGAGCAGTTCTTC. Its protein is CASSKGPGDRRSEQFF.

The genes are TRBV14 and TRBJ2-7; D unclear. V shed 0 bases and J shed 4 bases, with 7 bases lying between them. The CDR3 covers 13 residues. Germline V lookup: CDR1 SGHDN, CDR2 FVKESK. CDR3 nucleotides: TGTGCCAGCAGCCAAGACTGGTATTACGAGCAGTACTTC. As protein: CASSQDWYYEQYF. Combining the CDR3 with reference TRBV14 and TRBJ2-7 gives the whole variable domain EAGVTQFPSHSVIEKGQTVTLRCDPISGHDNLYWYRRVMGKEIKFLLHFVKESKQDESGMPNNRFLAERTGGTYSTLKVQPAELEDSGVYFCASSQDWYYEQYFGPGTRLTVT.

This sequence joins TRBV4-1 and TRBJ2-7; the D is unclear. CDR3 length equals 15 residues. The V end was cut by 3 bases, the J end by 0 bases, with 12 bases between. The V gene's germline CDR1 is MGHRA and CDR2 YSYEKL. This CDR3 reads CASSQVGPFSYEQYF. The CDR3 bases are TGCGCCAGCAGCCAGGTTGGACCGTTCTCCTACGAGCAGTACTTC.

The V call is TRBV18, the J call TRBJ2-4; 7 nucleotides agree with TRBD2. Germline CDR1 is KGHSH and CDR2 is LQKENI. J lost 5 bases, V lost 3 bases, and 10 bases had no gene match. This CDR3 has 16 amino acids. The CDR3, as DNA: TGTGCCAGCTCACCCGCAGGCCCAGGGAGGGAAAACATTCAGTACTTC. It specifies CASSPAGPGRENIQYF.

This clone was seen a handful of times. The genes are TRBV5-4 and TRBJ1-6; D unresolved. Deletions cut 0 bases from V and 6 bases from J, with 7 bases between. Germline V gene data show CDR1 as SGHNT and CDR2 as YYREEE (reference sequence). This CDR3 has 14 amino acids. CDR3 residues: CASSLGGVNSPLHF. The CDR3 nucleotides read TGTGCCAGCAGCTTGGGGGGAGTTAATTCACCCCTCCACTTT.

The chain links TRBV5-6 to TRBJ2-1; TRBD1 or TRBD2 may be the D gene (6 bases each). The germline gives CDR1 SGHDT, CDR2 YYEEEE. The CDR3 extends over 17 amino acids. V lost 4 bases to trimming and J lost 4 bases, with 21 bases between them. In nucleotides, the CDR3 is TGTGCCAGCAGCCCACCCGATTTCGGGGGCCGGTACAATGAGCAGTTCTTC. Amino acids: CASSPPDFGGRYNEQFF.

The chain couples TRBV11-2 to TRBJ2-2; D is undetermined. The V end lost 5 bases, the J end lost 5 bases, and 18 bases lay between the germline ends. CDR1 and CDR2 (germline): SGHAT, FQNNGV. This CDR3 comprises 16 residues. The CDR3 DNA is TGTGCCAGCAGCCCCCGTTTAGGATATCGTACCGGGGAGCTGTTTTTT. Residues: CASSPRLGYRTGELFF.

Worth noting for this clone: Other DNA sequences of this sample code for an identical CDR3. V and J are TRBV5-6 and TRBJ1-1; possible D gene TRBD1, 5 bases. The CDR3 is 12 amino acids. The V gene lost 4 bases and the J gene lost 4 bases, with 8 bases spanning the gap. Germline assignment: CDR1 SGHDT and CDR2 YYEEEE. The CDR3 DNA is TGTGCCAGCAGCCTTAGGGGCACTGAAGCTTTCTTT. Its translation: CASSLRGTEAFF.

V is TRBV23-1 and J is TRBJ2-7; D gene uncertain. TRBV23-1 counts as an open reading frame of uncertain function. V lost 2 bases and J 3 bases, leaving 14 bases between the germline ends. CDR3 size: 15 residues. Here the CDR3 reads CASSQPARWYYEQYF. CDR3 nucleotide sequence: TGCGCCAGCAGTCAACCGGCCCGATGGTACTACGAGCAGTACTTC.

The chain employs TRBV7-6 and TRBJ1-3; D gene uncertain. The CDR3 is 14 amino acids. The germline V gene encodes CDR1 SGHVS and CDR2 FNYEAQ. V lost 5 bases, J lost 1 base, and 9 bases lay in between. CDR3 sequence reads: CASSPRDSGNTIYF. The CDR3 DNA reads as TGTGCCAGCAGCCCCCGGGATTCTGGAAACACCATATATTTT.

As DNA, the CDR3 is TGTGCCAGCAGTTTGGCCGTGGGGTCACCCCTCCACTTT. Its translation: CASSLAVGSPLHF. The chain links TRBV27 to TRBJ1-6; D not certain. CDR3 length: 13 amino acids. V was cut by 3 bases and J by 10 bases, with 10 bases left in between. The germline gives CDR1 MNHEY, CDR2 SMNVEV (reference sequence).

The chain combines TRBV4-1 with TRBJ2-4, with 7 positions matching TRBD2. Germline lookup yields CDR1 MGHRA and CDR2 YSYEKL. The CDR3 is 14 amino acids. Unmatched junction bases numbered 5, after V lost 1 base and J lost 8 bases. CDR3 amino acids: CASSQVLGGDIQYF. For the CDR3, the DNA is TGCGCCAGCAGCCAAGTGCTGGGGGGGGACATTCAGTACTTC.

The rearrangement joins TRBV28 to TRBJ2-3; TRBD2 matches at 9 bases. J gave up 0 bases and V 6 bases, and 13 bases lay outside the gene matches. The V gene's germline CDR1 is MDHEN and CDR2 SYDVKM. There are 18 residues in the CDR3. The CDR3 region has the DNA TGTGCCAGCAGGTACACTAGCGGGCCCTTTATTAGCACAGATACGCAGTATTTT. Residues: CASRYTSGPFISTDTQYF.

This chain joins TRBV7-9 and TRBJ2-7, with D unresolved. V lost 8 bases to trimming and J lost 4 bases, with 18 bases between them. The CDR3 sequence is 14 residues long. CDR1 and CDR2 (germline): SEHNR, FQNEAQ (reference sequence). CDR3 loop: CASQPLGSVYEQYF. The CDR3 DNA reads as TGTGCCAGCCAGCCCTTGGGATCGGTATACGAGCAGTACTTC.

This chain connects TRBV9 to TRBJ2-2; D is perhaps TRBD2 (7 bases). There are 16 residues in the CDR3. The germline V and J ends were trimmed by 0 bases and 2 bases, with 11 bases remaining between them. Per the germline V gene, CDR1 is SGDLS and CDR2 is YYNGEE. This CDR3 is CASSVGGGPNTGELFF. The CDR3 nucleotides are TGTGCCAGCAGCGTAGGCGGGGGCCCTAACACCGGGGAGCTGTTTTTT.

This clone showed up just once. The chain uses TRBV5-1 and TRBJ1-6, with 7 positions matching TRBD1. The trim removed 4 bases at V and 2 bases at J, leaving 6 bases unmatched. CDR1 is SGHRS and CDR2 is YFSETQ in the germline V gene. The CDR3 spans 16 residues. The CDR3 nucleotides read TGCGCCAGCAGCCAAACCGGGACAGCCTATAATTCACCCCTCCACTTT. It encodes CASSQTGTAYNSPLHF.

V and J are TRBV29-1 and TRBJ2-5, with 11 nucleotides matching TRBD1. Germline trimming cut 5 bases from V and 5 bases from J; bases unmatched to any gene: 4. There are 13 residues in the CDR3. Germline V CDR1 and CDR2: SQVTM, ANQGSEA. Here the CDR3 reads CSVWDRGSETQYF. The CDR3, as DNA: TGCAGCGTTTGGGACAGGGGGTCCGAGACCCAGTACTTC.

This sequence joins TRBV28 and TRBJ1-5; D is possibly TRBD1 (5 bases). The length of the CDR3 is 17 residues. From germline, CDR1 is MDHEN and CDR2 SYDVKM. V was shortened by 3 bases and J by 2 bases, with 17 bases between the two germline ends. CDR3 nucleotide sequence: TGTGCCAGCAGTTTGGGCAGGGCGGGAGTAGGCAATCAGCCCCAGCATTTT. Its protein is CASSLGRAGVGNQPQHF.